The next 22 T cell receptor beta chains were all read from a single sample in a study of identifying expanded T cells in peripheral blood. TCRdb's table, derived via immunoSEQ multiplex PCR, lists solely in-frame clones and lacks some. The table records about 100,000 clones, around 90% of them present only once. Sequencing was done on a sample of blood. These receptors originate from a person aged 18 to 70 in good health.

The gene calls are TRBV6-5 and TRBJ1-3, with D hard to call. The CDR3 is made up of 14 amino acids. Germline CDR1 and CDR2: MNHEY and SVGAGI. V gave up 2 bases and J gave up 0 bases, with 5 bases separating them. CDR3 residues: CASSYRSSGNTIYF. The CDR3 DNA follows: TGTGCCAGCAGTTACAGGAGCTCTGGAAACACCATATATTTT.

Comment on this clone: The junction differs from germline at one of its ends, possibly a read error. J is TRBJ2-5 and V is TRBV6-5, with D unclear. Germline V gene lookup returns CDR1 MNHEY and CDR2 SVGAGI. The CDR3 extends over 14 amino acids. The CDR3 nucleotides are TGTGCCATCAGTCTGACCTTAGGGAAAGAGACCCAGTACTTC. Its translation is CAISLTLGKETQYF.

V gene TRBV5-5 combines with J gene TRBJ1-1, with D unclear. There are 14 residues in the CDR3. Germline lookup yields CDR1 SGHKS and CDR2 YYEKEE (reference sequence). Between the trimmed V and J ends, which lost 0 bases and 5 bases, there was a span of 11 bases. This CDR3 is CASSLGQEITEAFF. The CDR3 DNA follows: TGTGCCAGCAGCTTGGGTCAGGAAATAACTGAAGCTTTCTTT.

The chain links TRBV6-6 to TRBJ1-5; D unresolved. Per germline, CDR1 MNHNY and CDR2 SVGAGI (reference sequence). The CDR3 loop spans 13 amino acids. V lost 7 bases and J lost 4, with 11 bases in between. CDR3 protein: CASTLRPNQPQHF. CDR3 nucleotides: TGTGCCAGCACCCTAAGACCAAATCAGCCCCAGCATTTT.

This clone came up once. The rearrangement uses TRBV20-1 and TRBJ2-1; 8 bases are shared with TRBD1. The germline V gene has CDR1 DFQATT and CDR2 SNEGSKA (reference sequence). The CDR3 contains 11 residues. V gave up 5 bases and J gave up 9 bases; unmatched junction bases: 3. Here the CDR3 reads CSAWTGPEQFF. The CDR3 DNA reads TGCAGTGCTTGGACAGGGCCTGAGCAGTTCTTC.

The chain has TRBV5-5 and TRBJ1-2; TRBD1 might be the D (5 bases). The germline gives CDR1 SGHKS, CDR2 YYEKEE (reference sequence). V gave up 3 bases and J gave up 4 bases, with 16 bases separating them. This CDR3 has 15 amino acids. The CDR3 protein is CASSSGTPTSYGYTF. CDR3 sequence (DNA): TGTGCCAGCAGCTCCGGGACTCCGACCTCCTATGGCTACACCTTC.

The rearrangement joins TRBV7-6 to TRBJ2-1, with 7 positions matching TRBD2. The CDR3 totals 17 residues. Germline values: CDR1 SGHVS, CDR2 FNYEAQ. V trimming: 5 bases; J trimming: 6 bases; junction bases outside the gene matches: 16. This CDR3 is CASSPSGGTNMANEQFF. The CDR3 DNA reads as TGTGCCAGCAGCCCCTCCGGGGGGACTAACATGGCCAATGAGCAGTTCTTC.

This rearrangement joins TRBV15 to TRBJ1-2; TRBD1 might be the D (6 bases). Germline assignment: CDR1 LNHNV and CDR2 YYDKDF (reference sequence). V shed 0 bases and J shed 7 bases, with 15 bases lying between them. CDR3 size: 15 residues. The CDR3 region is CATSRDGGREIGYTF. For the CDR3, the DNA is TGTGCCACCAGCAGAGATGGGGGCAGGGAAATTGGCTACACCTTC.

CDR3 sequence reads: CASRWFNEQFF. The CDR3 DNA is TGTGCCAGCAGGTGGTTCAATGAGCAGTTCTTC. The chain couples TRBV2 to TRBJ2-1; D is unclear. The CDR3 loop spans 11 amino acids. The V gene lost 6 bases and the J gene lost 6 bases, with 6 bases spanning the gap. The germline gives CDR1 SNHLY, CDR2 FYNNEI.

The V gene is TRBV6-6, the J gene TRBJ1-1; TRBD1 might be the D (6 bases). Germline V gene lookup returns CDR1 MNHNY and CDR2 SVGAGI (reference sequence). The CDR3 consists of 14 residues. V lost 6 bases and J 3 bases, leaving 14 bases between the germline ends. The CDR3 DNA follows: TGTGCCAGCAGCCCCCGGGACACCCACACTGAAGCTTTCTTT. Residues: CASSPRDTHTEAFF.

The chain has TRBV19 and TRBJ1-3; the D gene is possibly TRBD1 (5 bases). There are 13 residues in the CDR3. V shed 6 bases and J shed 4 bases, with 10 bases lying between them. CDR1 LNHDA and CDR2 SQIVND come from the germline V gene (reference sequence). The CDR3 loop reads CASSRDVGNTIYF. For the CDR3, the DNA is TGTGCCAGTAGCCGGGACGTGGGAAACACCATATATTTT.

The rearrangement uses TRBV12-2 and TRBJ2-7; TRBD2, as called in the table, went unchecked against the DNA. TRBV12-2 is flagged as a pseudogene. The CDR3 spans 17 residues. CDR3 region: CASRMGLAGGPGYEQYF. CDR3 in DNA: TGTGCAAGTCGCATGGGACTAGCGGGAGGGCCAGGCTACGAGCAGTACTTC.

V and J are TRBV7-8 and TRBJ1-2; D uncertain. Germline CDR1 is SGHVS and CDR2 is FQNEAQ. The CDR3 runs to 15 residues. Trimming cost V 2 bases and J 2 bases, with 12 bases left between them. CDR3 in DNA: TGTGCCAGCAGCTTACCCTCTGGTGGAAACTATGGCTACACCTTC. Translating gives CASSLPSGGNYGYTF.

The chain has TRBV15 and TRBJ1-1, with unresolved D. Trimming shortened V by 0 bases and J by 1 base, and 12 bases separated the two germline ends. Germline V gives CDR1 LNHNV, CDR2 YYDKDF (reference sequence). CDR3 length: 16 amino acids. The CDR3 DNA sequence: TGTGCCACCAGCAGAGATCCCGGTATCTCGAACACTGAAGCTTTCTTT. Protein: CATSRDPGISNTEAFF.

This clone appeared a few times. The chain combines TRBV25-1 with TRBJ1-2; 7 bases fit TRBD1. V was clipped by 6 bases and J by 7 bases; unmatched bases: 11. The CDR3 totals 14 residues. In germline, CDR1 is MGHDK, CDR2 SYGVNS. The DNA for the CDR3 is TGTGCCAGCAGCCGCGACAGGGTATCGGGTGGCTACACCTTC. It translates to CASSRDRVSGGYTF.

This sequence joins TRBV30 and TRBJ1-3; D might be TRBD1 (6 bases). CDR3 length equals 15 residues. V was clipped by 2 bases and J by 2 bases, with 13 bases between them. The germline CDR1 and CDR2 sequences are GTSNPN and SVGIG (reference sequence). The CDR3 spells CAWSYGGGPGNTIYF. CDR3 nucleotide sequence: TGTGCCTGGAGTTACGGTGGGGGGCCTGGAAACACCATATATTTT.

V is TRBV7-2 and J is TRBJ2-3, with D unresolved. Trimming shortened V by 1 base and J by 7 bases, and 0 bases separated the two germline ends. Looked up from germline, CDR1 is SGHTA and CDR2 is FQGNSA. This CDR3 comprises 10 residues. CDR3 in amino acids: CASSLDTQYF. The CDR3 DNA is TGTGCCAGCAGCTTAGATACGCAGTATTTT.

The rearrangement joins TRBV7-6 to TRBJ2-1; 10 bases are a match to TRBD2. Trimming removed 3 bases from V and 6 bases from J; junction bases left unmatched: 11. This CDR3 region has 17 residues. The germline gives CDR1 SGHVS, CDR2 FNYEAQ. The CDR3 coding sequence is TGTGCCAGCAGCTTGTGGCTAGCGGGAGAATTCGTCAATGAGCAGTTCTTC. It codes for CASSLWLAGEFVNEQFF.

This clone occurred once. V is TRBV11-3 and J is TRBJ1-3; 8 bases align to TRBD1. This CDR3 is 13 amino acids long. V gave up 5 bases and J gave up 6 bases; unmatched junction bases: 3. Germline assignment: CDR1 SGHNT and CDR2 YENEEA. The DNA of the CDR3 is TGTGCCAGCAGCCGACAGGGGTCAAACACCATATATTTT. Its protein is CASSRQGSNTIYF.

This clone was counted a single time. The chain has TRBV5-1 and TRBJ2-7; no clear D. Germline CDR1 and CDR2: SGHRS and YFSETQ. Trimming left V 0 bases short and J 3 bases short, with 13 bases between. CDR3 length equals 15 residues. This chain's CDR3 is CASSLVGGKGYEQYF. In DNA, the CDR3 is TGCGCCAGCAGCTTGGTCGGCGGCAAAGGCTACGAGCAGTACTTC.

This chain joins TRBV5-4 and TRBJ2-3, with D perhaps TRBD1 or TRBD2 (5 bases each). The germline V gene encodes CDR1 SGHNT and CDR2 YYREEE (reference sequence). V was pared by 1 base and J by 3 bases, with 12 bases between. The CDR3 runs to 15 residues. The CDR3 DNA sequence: TGTGCCAGCAGCTTGTCTGGGGGAAGGACAGATACGCAGTATTTT. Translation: CASSLSGGRTDTQYF.

CDR3 nucleotide sequence: TGTGCCTGGGGGCAGGTCTACGAGCAGTACTTC. Amino acids: CAWGQVYEQYF. The chain carries TRBV30 and TRBJ2-7; D remains unclear. Per germline, CDR1 GTSNPN and CDR2 SVGIG (reference sequence). The CDR3 runs 11 residues. The V gene lost 5 bases and the J gene lost 3 bases, with 8 bases spanning the gap.